This T cell receptor beta chain originates from a study of T cells in Graves' hyperthyroidism and ophthalmopathy. Findings and caveats of the study: Most thyroid clonotypes that were expanded above 0.001 also turned up in blood. Ophthalmopathy was model-predicted a median about 7.1 months pre-onset.

RNA transcripts gave rise to amplified TCR beta CDR3 regions. RT-PCR in the first round (using the HTBI primer set) targeted the TCR CDR3. TCRdb re-derived calls from the multiplex PCR reads in MiXCR, one entry per CDR3 protein. In the table there are some 510,000 distinct CDR3 sequences, around 46% of which are singletons. V lost 9 bases, J lost 2 bases, and 8 bases lay in between. This CDR3 is 11 amino acids long. Per the germline V gene, CDR1 is LNHDA and CDR2 is SQIVND (reference sequence). This clonotype was detected a few times. Its specificity is not known. Graves' hyperthyroidism showing no ophthalmopathy progression within 18 months was considered stable. With a duration under 2 months, the hyperthyroidism was newly diagnosed in patients aged 18 to 65.

This sequence was found in a woman younger than 35 with Graves' hyperthyroidism. The V call is TRBV19, the J call TRBJ2-7, with D possibly TRBD1 on 6 matching bases. Sequenced sample: peripheral blood or thyroid tissue (not recorded which). The DNA of the CDR3 is TGTGCCAGCAAGGGGGCCTACGAGCAGTACTTC. Encoded protein: CASKGAYEQYF.